The present TCR beta chain was sequenced within a study of T cells in Graves' hyperthyroidism and ophthalmopathy. From RNA transcripts, TCR beta CDR3 regions were amplified. Initially, a first-round RT-PCR of the TCR CDR3 employed the HTBI primer set. MiXCR, run by TCRdb on the multiplex PCR reads, gives a single entry per CDR3 protein. This sample has roughly 570,000 distinct CDR3 sequences, with 35% to 55% found just once. About this clonotype itself: Its specificity is not known. One junction end does not reproduce the germline sequence, and a read error may be involved.

The CDR3 runs to 13 residues. CDR1 and CDR2 from the germline V gene are SGHNT and YYREEE (reference sequence). General study points: Stable hyperthyroidism and ophthalmopathy were separated using 13 V-J signatures.

The sequence was collected from a woman aged 18 to 35 with Graves' hyperthyroidism. The chain joins TRBV5-4 to TRBJ2-7; D remains ambiguous. Sequencing was performed on peripheral blood or thyroid tissue (not recorded which). The CDR3 loop is CASSLGQNYGQYF. The CDR3 nucleotides are TGTGCCAGCAGCTTGGGGCAGAACTACGGGCAGTACTTC. The full variable domain, rest sourced from reference TRBV5-4 and TRBJ2-7, is ETGVTQSPTHLIKTRGQQVTLRCSSQSGHNTVSWYQQALGQGPQFIFQYYREEENGRGNFPPRFSGLQFPNYSSELNVNALELDDSALYLCASSLGQNYGQYFGPGTRLTVT.